What follows is one T cell receptor (beta chain) and its context. No antigen is known for it. TCR repertoires were obtained from around 11 juvenile idiopathic arthritis patients with active disease who had not reached inactive disease, of whom 3 were polyarticular and 8 were oligoarticular. The median age of the TCR-sequenced patients was more than 10 years (range roughly 2.4-25), and their median disease duration was 7 years (range 0.2-19.1). The samples used for TCR repertoire analysis were collected at two centres in Italy. Peripheral blood mononuclear cells were separated on a Histopaque-1077 density gradient and then cryopreserved in around 90% FCS with around 10% DMSO. Its CDR3 holds 14 amino acids, cysteine through phenylalanine. The record lacks a DNA sequence. As encoded in the germline V gene, CDR1 is MNHNS while CDR2 is SASEGT. The data derive from a study of synovial regulatory T cells in juvenile arthritis (dated by TCRdb to 2014 to 2015). The study in broad terms: Among the sequenced patients, a few were classified as therapy-naive, methotrexate plus infliximab was given to one, methotrexate was given to about 6, and treatment information was unavailable for one. Treg and Teff subsets from approximately 10 JIA patients with active disease were included in the TCR repertoire comparisons. TCRbeta CDR3 repertoires of blood iaTreg cells, other blood Treg cells and synovial fluid Treg cells from matched patient samples were compared in the study. Although effector T cell subsets in the cohort were also sequenced for comparisons, the Treg dataset on its own covers only blood and synovial fluid Treg cells.

Libraries were built with the immunoSEQ multiplex PCR assay. Adaptive Biotechnologies carried out the TCRbeta CDR3 sequencing. The original methods were these. To assess repertoire similarity, the researchers used the Chao-modified Jaccard index along with median clonotype overlap taken from 200 random subsamples at equal sample size. Similarity analyses used either productive nucleotide sequences or in silico-translated amino acid sequences. To compare repertoires, the researchers applied hierarchical clustering with single linkage as well as t-SNE, based on Chao-modified Jaccard distances. After normalising for sample size, the researchers measured repertoire diversity with the Renyi index across a range of alpha values. TCRdb obtained this table from immuneACCESS and retained in-frame rearrangements with V and J assigned. These tables miss some clones; where compared with another copy, unresolved V genes account for less than half of the shortfall, and the remainder is unexplained. The V and J calls and clone size come from that table; D and trimming were worked out from the DNA. The sample's clone listing holds 7,500 to 10,000 clones. Of the sample, about 1.1% is held by the ten largest clones.

What the research found in general, with its limitations: Blood iaTreg cells showed lower TCR diversity than other blood Treg cells, consistent with antigen-driven expansion. Across patients, iaTreg TCR repertoires were largely private, and these iaTreg repertoires partially overlapped with synovial Teff and blood CPL repertoires. More CDR3 sequences were shared by synovial Treg cells with iaTreg cells than with other blood Treg cells, and a closer relation was confirmed by Chao-Jaccard similarity.

This receptor was obtained from a donor younger than 30 with juvenile idiopathic arthritis. The chain was built from TRBV6-1 and TRBJ1-4; TCRdb designates TRBD1, a call that cannot be tested without DNA. Sequencing was carried out using Treg cells from blood. The cell subset or site label for this specimen denotes: remaining (HLA-DR-negative) circulating blood Treg cells. CDR3 protein: CASSNRDSGEKLFF.